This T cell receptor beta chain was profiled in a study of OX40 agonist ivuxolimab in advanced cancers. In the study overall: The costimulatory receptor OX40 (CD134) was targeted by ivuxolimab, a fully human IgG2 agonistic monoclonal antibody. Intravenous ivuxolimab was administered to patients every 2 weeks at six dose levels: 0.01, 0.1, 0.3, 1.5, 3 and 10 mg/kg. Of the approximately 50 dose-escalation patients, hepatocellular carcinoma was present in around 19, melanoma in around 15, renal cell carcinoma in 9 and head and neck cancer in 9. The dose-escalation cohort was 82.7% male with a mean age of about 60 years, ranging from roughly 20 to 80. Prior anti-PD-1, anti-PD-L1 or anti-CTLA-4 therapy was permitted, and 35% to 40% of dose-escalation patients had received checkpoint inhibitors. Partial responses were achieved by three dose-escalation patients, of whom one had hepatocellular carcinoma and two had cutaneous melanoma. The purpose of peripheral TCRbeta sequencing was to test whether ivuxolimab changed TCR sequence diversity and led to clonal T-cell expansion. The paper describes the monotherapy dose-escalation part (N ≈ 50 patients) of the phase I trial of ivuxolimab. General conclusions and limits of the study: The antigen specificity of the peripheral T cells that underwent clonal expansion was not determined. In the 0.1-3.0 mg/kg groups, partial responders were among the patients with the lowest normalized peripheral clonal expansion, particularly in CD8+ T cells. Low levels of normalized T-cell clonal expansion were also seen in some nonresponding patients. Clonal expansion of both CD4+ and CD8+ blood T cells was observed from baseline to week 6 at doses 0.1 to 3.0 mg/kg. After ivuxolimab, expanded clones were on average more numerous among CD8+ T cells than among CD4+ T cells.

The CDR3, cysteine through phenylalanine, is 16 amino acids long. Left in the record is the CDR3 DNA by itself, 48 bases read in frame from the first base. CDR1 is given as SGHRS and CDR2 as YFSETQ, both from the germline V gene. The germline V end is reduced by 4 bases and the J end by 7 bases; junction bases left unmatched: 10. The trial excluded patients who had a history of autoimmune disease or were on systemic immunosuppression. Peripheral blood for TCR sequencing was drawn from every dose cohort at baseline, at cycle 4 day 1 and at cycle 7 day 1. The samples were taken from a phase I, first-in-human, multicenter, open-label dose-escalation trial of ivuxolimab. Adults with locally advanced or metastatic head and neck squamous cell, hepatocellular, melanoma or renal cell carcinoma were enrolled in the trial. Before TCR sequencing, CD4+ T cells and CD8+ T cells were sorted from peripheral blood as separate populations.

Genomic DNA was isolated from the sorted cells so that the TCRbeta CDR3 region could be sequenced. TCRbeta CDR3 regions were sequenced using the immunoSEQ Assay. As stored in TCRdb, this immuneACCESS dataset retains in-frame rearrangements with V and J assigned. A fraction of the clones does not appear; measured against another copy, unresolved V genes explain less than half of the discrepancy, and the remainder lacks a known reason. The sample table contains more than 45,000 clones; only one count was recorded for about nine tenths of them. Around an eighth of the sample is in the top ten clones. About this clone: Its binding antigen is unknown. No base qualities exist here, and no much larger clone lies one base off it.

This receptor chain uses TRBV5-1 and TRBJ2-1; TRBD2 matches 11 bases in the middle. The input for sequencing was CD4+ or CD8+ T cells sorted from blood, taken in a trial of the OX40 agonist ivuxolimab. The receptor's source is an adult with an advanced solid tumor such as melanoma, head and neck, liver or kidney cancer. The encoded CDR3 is CASSPGTSGLMNEQFF. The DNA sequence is TGCGCCAGCAGCCCCGGGACTAGCGGTCTTATGAATGAGCAGTTCTTC.